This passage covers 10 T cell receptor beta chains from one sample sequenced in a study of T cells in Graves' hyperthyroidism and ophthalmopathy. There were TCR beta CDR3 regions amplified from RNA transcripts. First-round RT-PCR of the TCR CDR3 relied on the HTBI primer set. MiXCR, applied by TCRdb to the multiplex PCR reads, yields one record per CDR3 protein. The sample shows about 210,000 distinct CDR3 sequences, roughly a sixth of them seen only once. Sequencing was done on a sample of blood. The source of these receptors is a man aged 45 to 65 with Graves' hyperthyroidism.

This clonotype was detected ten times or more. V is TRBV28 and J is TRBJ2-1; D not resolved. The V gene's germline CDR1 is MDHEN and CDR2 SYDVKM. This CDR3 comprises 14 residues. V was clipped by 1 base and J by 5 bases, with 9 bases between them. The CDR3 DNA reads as TGTGCCAGCAGTTTATTGGGTCCGAACAATGAGCAGTTCTTC. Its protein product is CASSLLGPNNEQFF.

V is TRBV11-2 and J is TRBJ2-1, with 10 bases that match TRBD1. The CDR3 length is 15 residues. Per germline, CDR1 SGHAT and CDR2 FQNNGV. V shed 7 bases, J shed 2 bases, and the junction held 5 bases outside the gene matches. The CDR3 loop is CASILGQGAYNEQFF. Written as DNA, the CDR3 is TGTGCCAGCATACTAGGACAGGGGGCCTACAATGAGCAGTTCTTC.

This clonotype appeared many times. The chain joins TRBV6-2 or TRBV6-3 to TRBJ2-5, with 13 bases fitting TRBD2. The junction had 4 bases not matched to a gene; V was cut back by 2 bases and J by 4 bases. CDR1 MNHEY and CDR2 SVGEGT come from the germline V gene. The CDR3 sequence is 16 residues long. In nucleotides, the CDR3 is TGTGCCAGCAGTTACGGACTAGCGGGAGAAGGAGAGACCCAGTACTTC. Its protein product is CASSYGLAGEGETQYF.

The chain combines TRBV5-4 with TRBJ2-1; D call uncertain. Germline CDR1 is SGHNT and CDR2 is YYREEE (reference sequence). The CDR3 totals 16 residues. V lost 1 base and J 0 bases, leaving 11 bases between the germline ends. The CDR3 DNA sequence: TGTGCCAGCAGCTTGACTTATAGTAGCTCCTACAATGAGCAGTTCTTC. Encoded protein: CASSLTYSSSYNEQFF.

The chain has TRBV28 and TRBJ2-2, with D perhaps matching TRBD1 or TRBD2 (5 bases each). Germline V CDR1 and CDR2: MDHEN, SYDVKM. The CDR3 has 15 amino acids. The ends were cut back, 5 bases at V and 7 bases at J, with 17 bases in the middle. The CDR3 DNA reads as TGTGCCAGCAGTCGACCGGGACCAGGGTTCGGGGAGCTGTTTTTT. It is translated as CASSRPGPGFGELFF.

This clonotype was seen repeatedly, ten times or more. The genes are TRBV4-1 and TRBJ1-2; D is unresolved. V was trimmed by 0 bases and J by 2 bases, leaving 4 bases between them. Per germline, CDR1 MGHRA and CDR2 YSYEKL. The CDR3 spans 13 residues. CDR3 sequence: CASSQESNYGYTF. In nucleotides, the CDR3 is TGCGCCAGCAGCCAAGAGTCAAACTATGGCTACACCTTC.

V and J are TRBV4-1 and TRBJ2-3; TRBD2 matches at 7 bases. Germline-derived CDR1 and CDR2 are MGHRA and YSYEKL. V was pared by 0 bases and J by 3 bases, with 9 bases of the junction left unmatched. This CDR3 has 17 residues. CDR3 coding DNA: TGCGCCAGCAGCCAAGATCTTCGTTGGGGGGGTACAGATACGCAGTATTTT. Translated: CASSQDLRWGGTDTQYF.

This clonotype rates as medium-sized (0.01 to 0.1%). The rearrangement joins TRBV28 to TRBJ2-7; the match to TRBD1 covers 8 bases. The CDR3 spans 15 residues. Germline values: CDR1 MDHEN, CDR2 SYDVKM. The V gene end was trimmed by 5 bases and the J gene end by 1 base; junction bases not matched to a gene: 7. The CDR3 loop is CASSEDRDGSYEQYF. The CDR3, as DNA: TGTGCCAGCAGTGAGGACAGGGACGGGTCCTACGAGCAGTACTTC. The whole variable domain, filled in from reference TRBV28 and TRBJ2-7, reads DVKVTQSSRYLVKRTGEKVFLECVQDMDHENMFWYRQDPGLGLRLIYFSYDVKMKEKGDIPEGYSVSREKKERFSLILESASTNQTSMYLCASSEDRDGSYEQYFGPGTRLTVT.

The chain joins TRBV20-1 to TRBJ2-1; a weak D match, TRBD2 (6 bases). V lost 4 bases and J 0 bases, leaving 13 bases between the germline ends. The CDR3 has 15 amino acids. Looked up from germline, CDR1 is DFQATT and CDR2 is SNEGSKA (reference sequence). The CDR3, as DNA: TGCAGTGCTACCCCCCCGCGGGGCTCCTACAATGAGCAGTTCTTC. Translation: CSATPPRGSYNEQFF.

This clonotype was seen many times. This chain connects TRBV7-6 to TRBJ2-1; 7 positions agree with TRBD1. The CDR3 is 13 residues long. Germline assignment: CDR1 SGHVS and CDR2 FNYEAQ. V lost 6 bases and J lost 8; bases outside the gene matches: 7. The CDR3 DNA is TGTGCCAGCAGAGAGACAGGGTACGATGAGCAGTTCTTC. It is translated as CASRETGYDEQFF. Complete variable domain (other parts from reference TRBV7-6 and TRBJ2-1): GAGVSQSPRYKVTKRGQDVALRCDPISGHVSLYWYRQALGQGPEFLTYFNYEAQQDKSGLPNDRFSAERPEGSISTLTIQRTEQRDSAMYRCASRETGYDEQFFGPGTRLTVL.